The rows below give T cell receptor beta chains drawn from one sample of a study of T cell repertoires in cytomegalovirus infection. TCRdb ran MiXCR on the reads and lists one entry per CDR3 protein. The table has about 300,000 distinct CDR3 sequences, about a quarter seen once. Specimen: PBMCs. The receptors were gathered from a human donor in good health (CMV status not recorded). Some clones in this sample may be carry-over from other donors' samples. Each CDR3 is given with its conserved first and last residue. The D gene is left open where the match is weak. Rows may omit the clone size; those that give it use once, few, many or a size class.

>TRBJ2-7|TRBV5-6|.|few
CASSLGGAGISYEQYF
TGTGCCAGCAGCTTGGGCGGGGCAGGAATCTCCTACGAGCAGTACTTC
>TRBJ1-5|TRBV11-2|TRBD1|many
CASSLGTGPNQPQHF
TGTGCCAGCAGCTTAGGGACAGGGCCGAATCAGCCCCAGCATTTT
>TRBJ2-7|TRBV20-1|TRBD2|.
CSARDLTSRYEQYF
TGCAGTGCTAGAGATCTGACTAGCCGATACGAGCAGTACTTC
>TRBJ2-7|TRBV2|.|few
CASSEDARFQYEQYF
TGTGCCAGCAGTGAAGATGCAAGGTTTCAATACGAGCAGTACTTC
>TRBJ1-2|TRBV28|.|.
CASTMAGIGYGYTF
TGTGCCAGCACCATGGCGGGGATTGGCTATGGCTACACCTTC
>TRBJ1-1|TRBV12-3/TRBV12-4|.|.
CASRPGLVTEAFF
TGTGCCAGCAGGCCGGGACTGGTAACTGAAGCTTTCTTT
>TRBJ2-1|TRBV5-4|.|many
CASSKPGQPHEQFF
TGTGCCAGCAGCAAACCGGGCCAACCGCATGAGCAGTTCTTC
>TRBJ1-2|TRBV12-3/TRBV12-4|.|.
CASSWGFANYGYTF
TGTGCCAGCAGTTGGGGATTCGCTAACTATGGCTACACCTTC
>TRBJ2-1|TRBV9|TRBD2|.
CASSGPGGHNEQFF
TGTGCCAGCAGCGGGCCGGGGGGTCACAATGAGCAGTTCTTC
>TRBJ2-1|TRBV28|TRBD2|many
CASRPLAGVNNEQFF
TGTGCCAGCAGACCCCTAGCGGGAGTAAACAATGAGCAGTTCTTC
>TRBJ1-2|TRBV5-6|.|.
CASSLAGVNYGYTF
TGTGCCAGCAGCTTGGCGGGGGTTAACTATGGCTACACCTTC
>TRBJ2-3|TRBV19|TRBD2|few
CASRTSGLGAQYF
TGTGCCAGCAGGACTAGCGGTCTGGGGGCGCAGTATTTT
>TRBJ2-1|TRBV10-3|.|.
CAISRPEPREQFF
TGTGCCATCAGTCGCCCCGAGCCCCGGGAGCAGTTCTTC
>TRBJ2-1|TRBV7-2|.|many
CASSLGGSPSNEQFF
TGTGCCAGCAGCTTGGGGGGTTCCCCCAGCAATGAGCAGTTCTTC
>TRBJ2-1|TRBV7-2|TRBD1|.
CASSLAGQGSYEQFF
TGTGCCAGCAGCTTAGCAGGACAGGGTTCTTATGAGCAGTTCTTC